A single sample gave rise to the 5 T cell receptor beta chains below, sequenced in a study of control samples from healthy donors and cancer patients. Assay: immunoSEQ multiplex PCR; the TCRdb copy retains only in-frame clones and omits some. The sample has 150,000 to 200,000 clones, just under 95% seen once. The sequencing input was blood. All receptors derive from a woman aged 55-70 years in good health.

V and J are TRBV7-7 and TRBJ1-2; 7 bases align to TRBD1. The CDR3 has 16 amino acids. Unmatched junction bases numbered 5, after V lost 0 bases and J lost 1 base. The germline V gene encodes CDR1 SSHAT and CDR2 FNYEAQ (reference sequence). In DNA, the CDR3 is TGTGCCAGCAGCTTAGCATTGGCAGGGGGTAACTATGGCTACACCTTC. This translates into CASSLALAGGNYGYTF.

Written as DNA, the CDR3 is TGTGCCAGCAGCGCCCATCCTAGCGGGGAGAGCACAGATACGCAGTATTTT. Translating gives CASSAHPSGESTDTQYF. The chain joins TRBV9 to TRBJ2-3, with 9 bases matching TRBD2. Germline V gene data show CDR1 as SGDLS and CDR2 as YYNGEE. J gave up 0 bases and V 3 bases, and 8 bases lay outside the gene matches. This CDR3 has 17 amino acids.

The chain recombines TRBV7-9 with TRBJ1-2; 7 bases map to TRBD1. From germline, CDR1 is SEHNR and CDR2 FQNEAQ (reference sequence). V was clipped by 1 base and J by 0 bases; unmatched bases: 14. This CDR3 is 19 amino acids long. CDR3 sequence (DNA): TGTGCCAGCAGCTTAGGTTCCAAGAGGACAGGCGAGGCTAACTATGGCTACACCTTC. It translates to CASSLGSKRTGEANYGYTF.

The CDR3 is CASSLRTDPQNTQYF. In nucleotides, the CDR3 is TGCGCCAGCAGCTTGCGAACAGACCCACAGAATACGCAGTATTTT. The chain employs TRBV5-1 and TRBJ2-3, with D unclear. The CDR3 has 15 amino acids. Germline CDR1 and CDR2: SGHRS and YFSETQ. Trimming pared 1 base from V and 7 bases from J, leaving 16 bases between.

CDR3 DNA sequence: TGTGCCAGCAGTGAATATTCCGGAACCCCTAACTATGGCTACACCTTC. The encoded protein is CASSEYSGTPNYGYTF. The chain carries TRBV25-1 and TRBJ1-2; D gene ambiguous. Germline V gene sequence: CDR1 MGHDK, CDR2 SYGVNS. The CDR3 covers 16 residues. Deletions cut 0 bases from V and 0 bases from J, with 11 bases between.